This TCR beta chain comes out of a study of shared clonotypes between healthy human individuals. The assay was run at deep level. Using immunoSEQ multiplex PCR, the repertoire was profiled, and TCRdb retains in-frame clones only, with some absent. The sample has about 480,000 clones, roughly 79% seen once. Per germline, CDR1 MNHEY and CDR2 SMNVEV (reference sequence). The CDR3 length is 15 residues. V lost 2 bases to trimming and J lost 0 bases, with 11 bases between them. J is TRBJ2-7 and V is TRBV27; perhaps TRBD1 as D (6 bases). The source material was PBMCs. This receptor was taken from a woman in her forties in good health. Some clones in this sample may be carry-over from other donors' samples. CDR3 amino acids: CASSLMDSSSYEQYF. CDR3 DNA: TGTGCCAGCAGTTTAATGGACAGCAGCTCCTACGAGCAGTACTTC.